This TCR beta chain was captured in a study of shared clonotypes between healthy human individuals. The protocol was immunoSEQ multiplex PCR, while the TCRdb copy is restricted to in-frame clones and leaves out a portion. The sample shows roughly 1.5 million clones, around 98% of them seen only once. Trimming left V 5 bases short and J 6 bases short, with 20 bases between. Germline CDR1 is SEHNR and CDR2 is FQNEAQ (reference sequence). The CDR3 consists of 16 residues. V gene TRBV7-9 combines with J gene TRBJ2-1; a weak D match, TRBD2 (6 bases). The sample comprised naive CD4+ T cells sorted from blood. Subset in this sample: CD45RA+ positively selected. The TCR originated in a young man in good health. CDR3 in DNA: TGTGCCAGCAGCCGGCCGACTAGTCACTTAGGCAATGAGCAGTTCTTC. Translation gives CASSRPTSHLGNEQFF.